A few counts support the clone carrying this T cell receptor beta chain. This record belongs to a study of neurological immune-mediated disorders. This CDR3 comprises 11 residues. Germline CDR1 SGHRS, CDR2 YFSETQ. Trimming removed 5 bases at V and 4 bases at J, with 5 bases between. The cDNA was generated by 5'RACE with 10-nucleotide random UMIs. TCRdb analysed the 5' RACE reads with MiXCR anew, one entry per CDR3 protein. The repertoire consists of roughly 52,000 distinct CDR3 sequences, with 3.5% to 4% occurring once and the leading ten covering about 1.9%. The sample comprised CD4+ T cells from blood. The sequence came from a woman between 35 and 50 years old with multiple sclerosis. The rearrangement links TRBV5-1 to TRBJ2-3; D unclear. The CDR3 spells CASSWADTQYF. The CDR3 coding sequence is TGCGCCAGCAGTTGGGCAGATACGCAGTATTTT.